This TCR beta chain was documented in a study of a mutant IDH1 vaccine in newly diagnosed glioma. Study summary: Patients' prior therapy spanned radiotherapy, temozolomide, or both; most underwent both. Study observations and caveats: There seemed to be no relation between pseudoprogression and changes in top peripheral T cell clonotypes.

Time point in this sample: week 11, during vaccination. Each dose of the vaccine consisted of 300 ug of mutant IDH1 20-mer peptide, with topical imiquimod. Concerning this clone itself: The antigen is unknown.

The protocol was immunoSEQ multiplex PCR, while the TCRdb copy is restricted to in-frame clones and leaves out a portion. Seen here are about 110,000 clones, around 90% observed once, and the top ten hold 0.6% to 0.75%. The CDR3 length is 14 residues. V trimming: 9 bases; J trimming: 3 bases; junction bases outside the gene matches: 5. The germline V gene encodes CDR1 SGHRS and CDR2 YFSETQ. Sequenced here: PBMCs, sampled from a glioma patient whose treatment included an IDH1 peptide vaccine. This chain links TRBV5-1 with TRBJ2-1, with TRBD1 identical over 11 bases. This sequence was found in a woman in her 50s with glioma. The CDR3, as DNA: TGCGCCACCCGGACAGGGGGCGGCTACAATGAGCAGTTCTTC. As protein: CATRTGGGYNEQFF.